The entry below describes one TCR beta chain. This clonotype has a handful of counts. Its target antigen remains unknown. Base qualities are not recorded, but no much larger clone differs from it by a single base. The germline V gene supplies CDR1 SGHRS and CDR2 YFSETQ. The V end loses 2 bases and the J end loses 2 bases, and a stretch of 10 bases separates them. The CDR3 numbers 15 residues from cysteine through phenylalanine. The read is trimmed to its CDR3 DNA, 45 bases read in frame from base 1. This sample's time point label indicates: persistent/refractory GD, antithyroid drugs over 5 years with positive TRAb. RNA was extracted from PBMCs in TRIzol for both TCR sequencing and RNA sequencing. The diagnosis of Graves' disease followed American Thyroid Association guidelines. The patients came from an endocrinology department in Xi'an, China. Each patient gave roughly 8.4 milliliters of peripheral blood, collected in an EDTA anticoagulant tube. Ficoll Paque Plus density gradient separation was used to isolate PBMCs, and no further T cell sorting was performed. An Agilent 2100 Bioanalyzer and agarose gel were used to assess RNA quality, and a NanoDrop 2000 was used to measure RNA concentration.

This record belongs to a study of regulatory T cells in long-lasting Graves disease (dated by TCRdb to the early 2020s). Describing the broader study: Persistent Graves' disease was defined as persistently positive TSH receptor autoantibodies together with antithyroid drug treatment for over 5 years. Peripheral blood TCR sequencing and RNA sequencing compared persistent Graves' disease patients with newly diagnosed Graves' disease patients. The study took place in China and was registered as a clinical trial. TCR sequencing covered some 13 persistent and some 20 newly diagnosed Graves' disease patients, around 33 samples in total. On average, persistent Graves' disease patients in the clinical cohort had been on antithyroid drugs for around ten years. General findings and caveats noted by the study authors: Sequencing and analysis were restricted to the TCR beta chain. Compared with newly diagnosed patients, patients with persistent Graves' disease had lower TCR Shannon entropy and fewer highly expanded clones, which suggests clonal expansion. More public clonotypes were shared among persistent patients (under 3,000) than among newly diagnosed patients (roughly 960). Only peripheral blood was studied, because thyroid tissue, the primary lesion, was inaccessible. The authors acknowledged the small sample size as a limitation that may reduce accuracy. Persistent disease showed preferential use of TRBV28, TRBJ1-2 and TRBJ2-5, whereas newly diagnosed disease favored TRBV20-1 and TRBJ2-1.

Libraries were constructed by multiplex PCR. Sequencer: Illumina HiSeq 4000. CDR3 regions were amplified by Arm-PCR with iRepertoire HTBI primers to construct TCR beta libraries. PCR products were gel purified before sequencing. Per the authors' processing: Across samples, around 58 TRBV and 13 to 15 TRBJ segments were identified and used for gene usage analysis of CDR3 amino acid clonotypes. Filtered high-quality paired reads were merged into contigs using COPE and FqMerger. Contigs were aligned with BLAST to IMGT TRBV, TRBD and TRBJ reference genes, and CDR3 was defined per IMGT. Highly expanded clones were defined as clonotypes with a frequency above 0.1%. Shannon entropy was used to measure repertoire diversity, and the Gini coefficient was used to measure V-J evenness. A clonotype found in more than one individual was treated as public. TCRdb reran the public reads through fastp at Q25 and MiXCR, keeping productive beta chains. Each CDR3 protein appears once, grouped with its most common genes and DNA. TCRdb assigned the V and J calls; the authors' analysis was not used. Present in this sample are 400,000 to 600,000 distinct CDR3 sequences, 20% to 25% of which were seen just once. The ten largest clones add up to more than 6% of the sample.

This TCR was recovered from a female donor with Graves disease. The chain is assembled from TRBV5-1 and TRBJ1-4; confidence is insufficient to name the D gene. Sequencing was performed on peripheral blood mononuclear cells (PBMCs), taken when the disease was refractory, from a patient treated with antithyroid drugs. In nucleotide form, the sequence is TGCGCCAGCAGCTTACTCCCCGGGACTAATGAAAAACTGTTTTTT. The translation is CASSLLPGTNEKLFF. The reference TRBV5-1 and TRBJ1-4 proteins fill in what lies around the CDR3, so the full variable domain reads KAGVTQTPRYLIKTRGQQVTLSCSPISGHRSVSWYQQTPGQGLQFLFEYFSETQRNKGNFPGRFSGRQFSNSRSEMNVSTLELGDSALYLCASSLLPGTNEKLFFGSGTQLSVL.